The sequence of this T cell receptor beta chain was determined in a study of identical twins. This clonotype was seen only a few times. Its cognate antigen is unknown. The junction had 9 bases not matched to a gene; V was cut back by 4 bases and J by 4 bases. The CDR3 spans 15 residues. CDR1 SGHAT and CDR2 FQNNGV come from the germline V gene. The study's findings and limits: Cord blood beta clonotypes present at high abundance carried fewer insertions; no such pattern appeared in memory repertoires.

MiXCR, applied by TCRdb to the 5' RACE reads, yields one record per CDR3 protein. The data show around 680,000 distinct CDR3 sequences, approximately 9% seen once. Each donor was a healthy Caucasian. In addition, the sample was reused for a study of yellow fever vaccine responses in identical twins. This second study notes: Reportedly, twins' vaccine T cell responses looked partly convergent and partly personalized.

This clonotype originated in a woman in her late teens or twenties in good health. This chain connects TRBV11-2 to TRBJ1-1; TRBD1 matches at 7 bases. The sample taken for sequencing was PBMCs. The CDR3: CASSSIQGGSTEAFF. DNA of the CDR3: TGTGCCAGCAGCTCCATCCAGGGGGGGAGCACTGAAGCTTTCTTT.